The sequence of this T cell receptor (delta chain) was determined in a study of gamma-delta T cells after stem cell transplantation. About this clone itself: This likely reflects a read error, since a far larger clone is one base away. The sample carries other DNA sequences with the same CDR3.

TCRdb processed the RT-PCR reads again with the CATT caller. Of about 15,000 delta-chain clones in the sample, about 9.8% were seen once. This clonotype originated in a human donor. It is not recorded whose cells these are; they may come from a transplant donor. What was sequenced was gamma-delta T cells.

This chain's CDR3 is CACDPLTGGSSALYTDKLIF. The CDR3 DNA sequence: TGTGCCTGTGACCCCCTTACTGGGGGGTCATCCGCCCTGTACACCGATAAACTCATCTTT. The genes are TRDV2 and TRDJ1; 8 bases map to TRDD3. V gave up 3 bases and J gave up 0 bases; unmatched junction bases: 20. Looked up from germline, CDR1 is GEAIGNYY and CDR2 is EKD. CDR3 size: 20 residues.